Listed below are T cell receptor beta chains from one sample, sequenced in a study of beta chain features in type 1 diabetes. The method was immunoSEQ multiplex PCR; TCRdb's version includes in-frame clones alone and lacks a portion of them. The data show about 150,000 clones, approximately 9% seen once. The sequencing input was central memory CD4+ T cells from blood. These receptors all stem from a woman younger than 30 in good health. Both conserved end residues are part of each CDR3. A D gene is named only where the DNA matches it firmly. A row's size may be missing; if present it is once, few, many or a size class.

d_call j_call v_call cdr3_length clone_size cdr3_aa cdr3_nt
TRBD2 TRBJ2-1 TRBV5-1 19 few CASSSPLAGATSSYNEQFF TGCGCCAGCAGCTCCCCCCTAGCGGGGGCCACCAGCTCCTACAATGAGCAGTTCTTC
- TRBJ2-7 TRBV2 13 - CASRVDSSYEQYF TGTGCCAGCAGGGTGGACAGCTCCTACGAGCAGTACTTC
- TRBJ1-5 TRBV7-2 14 few CASSSDRSNQPQHF TGTGCCAGCAGCTCCGACAGAAGCAATCAGCCCCAGCATTTT
- TRBJ2-1 TRBV19 13 - CASSRQREDEQFF TGTGCCAGTAGTCGACAAAGGGAGGATGAGCAGTTCTTC
TRBD2 TRBJ2-1 TRBV5-4 16 - CASSQVSAGLSNEQFF TGTGCCAGCAGCCAAGTTTCAGCGGGACTCAGCAATGAGCAGTTCTTC
- TRBJ2-3 TRBV11-2 15 - CASSLGSDSGDTQYF TGTGCCAGCAGCTTAGGTTCGGACTCAGGTGATACGCAGTATTTT
TRBD2 TRBJ2-5 TRBV6-4 15 few CASKSGLAFQETQYF TGTGCCAGCAAGTCGGGACTAGCGTTTCAAGAGACCCAGTACTTC
TRBD1 TRBJ1-2 TRBV11-1 13 few CASSFQGDYGYTF TGTGCCAGCAGCTTCCAGGGGGACTATGGCTACACCTTC
- TRBJ2-3 TRBV5-1 16 - CASSLDSGYSTDTQYF TGCGCCAGCAGCTTGGATTCGGGGTATAGCACAGATACGCAGTATTTT
- TRBJ1-1 TRBV5-1 15 few CASSFLEGGNTEAFF TGCGCCAGCAGCTTCTTGGAAGGGGGGAACACTGAAGCTTTCTTT
TRBD2 TRBJ2-7 TRBV15 15 few CATSRTSGGPYEQYF TGTGCCACCAGCAGGACTAGCGGGGGGCCCTACGAGCAGTACTTC
- TRBJ1-4 TRBV4-2 11 - CASGVGEKLFF TGTGCCAGCGGAGTAGGAGAAAAACTGTTTTTT
- TRBJ1-5 TRBV11-2 13 - CASSRDTAQPQHF TGTGCCAGCAGCCGGGACACCGCCCAGCCCCAGCATTTT
- TRBJ2-4 TRBV4-2 18 - CASSPRLAQVGGKNIQYF TGTGCCAGCAGCCCCCGTCTAGCGCAAGTCGGGGGCAAAAACATTCAGTACTTC
- TRBJ1-2 TRBV7-3 14 - CASSPQGGLYGYTF TGTGCCAGCAGCCCCCAGGGCGGTCTCTATGGCTACACCTTC
TRBD1 TRBJ1-1 TRBV19 15 - CASNSGGAETTEAFF TGTGCCAGTAACTCAGGGGGCGCTGAAACCACTGAAGCTTTCTTT
- TRBJ1-6 TRBV10-3 14 many CAIRRARGNSPLHF TGTGCCATCAGGCGGGCCAGGGGAAATTCACCCCTCCACTTT
- TRBJ1-1 TRBV11-1 11 few CASSLDREAFF TGTGCCAGCAGCTTAGACCGGGAAGCTTTCTTT
TRBD2 TRBJ2-5 TRBV2 14 few CASSSGTSGETQYF TGTGCCAGCAGTTCCGGGACTAGCGGGGAGACCCAGTACTTC
- TRBJ2-2 TRBV4-1 15 - CASSSLGGNTGELFF TGCGCCAGCAGCAGCCTAGGGGGGAACACCGGGGAGCTGTTTTTT
- TRBJ2-5 TRBV6-1 13 few CASSVNFQETQYF TGTGCCAGCAGTGTGAACTTCCAAGAGACCCAGTACTTC
- TRBJ2-3 TRBV10-3 14 few CAISGLASTDTQYF TGTGCCATCAGTGGACTGGCTAGCACAGATACGCAGTATTTT
TRBD2 TRBJ2-1 TRBV30 15 many CAWSNGGGALDEQFF TGTGCCTGGAGTAATGGCGGGGGGGCCCTCGATGAGCAGTTCTTC
TRBD1 TRBJ1-2 TRBV4-3 16 few CASSHAAGTGNYGYTF TGCGCCAGCAGCCATGCTGCCGGGACAGGGAACTATGGCTACACCTTC
- TRBJ2-2 TRBV7-2 15 - CASSLGTSNTGELFF TGTGCCAGCAGCTTAGGGACTTCGAACACCGGGGAGCTGTTTTTT
- TRBJ1-1 TRBV10-3 14 many CAISESWGGTEAFF TGTGCCATCAGTGAGTCTTGGGGGGGTACTGAAGCTTTCTTT
- TRBJ1-2 TRBV5-1 14 many CASSQGSQNYGYTF TGCGCCAGCAGCCAGGGGAGCCAGAACTATGGCTACACCTTC
TRBD2 TRBJ2-2 TRBV7-2 15 few CASRPPSGWDGELFF TGTGCCAGCAGGCCCCCTAGCGGGTGGGACGGGGAGCTGTTTTTT
TRBD1 TRBJ1-1 TRBV30 16 few CAWAPLGRDRDNEAFF TGTGCCTGGGCCCCCCTGGGGAGGGACAGGGATAATGAAGCTTTCTTT
TRBD2 TRBJ2-1 TRBV4-1 17 few CASSLPGLAGGDNEQFF TGCGCCAGCAGCCTTCCGGGACTAGCGGGGGGAGACAATGAGCAGTTCTTC
TRBD1 TRBJ2-7 TRBV18 16 few CASSPGTERGSYEQYF TGTGCCAGCTCACCCGGGACAGAACGGGGCTCCTACGAGCAGTACTTC
TRBD2 TRBJ2-7 TRBV7-9 19 few CASSLEGTSGRALNYEQYF TGTGCCAGCAGCTTAGAAGGGACTAGCGGGAGGGCTCTCAACTACGAGCAGTACTTC
- TRBJ2-5 TRBV7-9 13 - CASSLGSQETQYF TGTGCCAGCAGCTTAGGGAGTCAGGAGACCCAGTACTTC
TRBD1 TRBJ1-2 TRBV11-3 12 few CASTGTGGGYTF TGTGCCAGCACCGGGACAGGGGGCGGCTACACCTTC
- TRBJ1-5 TRBV19 14 - CASSRRNSNQPQHF TGTGCCAGTAGTCGCAGGAATAGCAATCAGCCCCAGCATTTT
- TRBJ2-2 TRBV9 13 - CASLAIGTGELFF TGTGCCAGCTTAGCCATCGGGACCGGGGAGCTGTTTTTT
- TRBJ1-4 TRBV29-1 14 - CSAQDVGREEKLFF TGCAGCGCCCAGGATGTCGGCCGGGAGGAAAAACTGTTTTTT
TRBD2 TRBJ2-1 TRBV6-5 13 - CASRGLAGNEQFF TGTGCCAGCAGAGGACTAGCGGGAAATGAGCAGTTCTTC
TRBD1 TRBJ2-7 TRBV15 14 - CATSRSGQGSGQYF TGTGCCACCAGCAGGTCGGGACAGGGGTCAGGGCAGTACTTC
TRBD2 TRBJ2-5 TRBV27 17 - CASSYSHRLAGGETQYF TGTGCCAGCAGTTATAGCCACCGACTAGCGGGAGGAGAGACCCAGTACTTC
- TRBJ1-1 TRBV5-1 13 few CASSGGTNTEAFF TGCGCCAGCAGCGGCGGAACGAACACTGAAGCTTTCTTT
- TRBJ1-5 TRBV7-8 16 few CASSLGQAGGNQPQHF TGTGCCAGCAGCCTGGGGCAGGCGGGGGGCAATCAGCCCCAGCATTTT
- TRBJ1-1 TRBV18 15 few CASSSKQLQNTEAFF TGTGCCAGCTCATCAAAACAGCTTCAGAACACTGAAGCTTTCTTT
TRBD2 TRBJ2-3 TRBV7-9 14 few CASSRTSGTDTQYF TGTGCCAGCAGCCGGACTAGCGGCACAGATACGCAGTATTTT
- TRBJ2-5 TRBV9 15 many CASSVTGLQGETQYF TGTGCCAGCAGCGTTACAGGCCTTCAAGGGGAGACCCAGTACTTC
TRBD2 TRBJ2-1 TRBV7-2 16 few CASSLFASGGKNEQFF TGTGCCAGCAGCTTATTTGCTAGCGGGGGGAAAAATGAGCAGTTCTTC
- TRBJ1-1 TRBV5-1 14 - CASSRMGEGSEAFF TGCGCCAGCAGCAGGATGGGGGAGGGGTCTGAAGCTTTCTTT
TRBD1 TRBJ2-1 TRBV7-9 15 few CASSAGTGRDNEQFF TGTGCCAGCAGCGCCGGGACAGGGAGGGACAATGAGCAGTTCTTC